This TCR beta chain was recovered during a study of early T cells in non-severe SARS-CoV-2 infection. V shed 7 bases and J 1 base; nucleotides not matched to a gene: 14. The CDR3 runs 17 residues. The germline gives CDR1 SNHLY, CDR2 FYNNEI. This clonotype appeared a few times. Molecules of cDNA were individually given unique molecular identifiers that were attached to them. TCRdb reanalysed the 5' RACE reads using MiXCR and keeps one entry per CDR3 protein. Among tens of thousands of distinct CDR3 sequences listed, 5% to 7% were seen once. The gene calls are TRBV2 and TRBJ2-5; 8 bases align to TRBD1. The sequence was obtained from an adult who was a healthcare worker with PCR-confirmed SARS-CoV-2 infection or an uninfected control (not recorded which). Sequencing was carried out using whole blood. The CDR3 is CASTKGIRGPSQETQYF. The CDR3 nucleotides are TGTGCCAGCACGAAGGGTATCAGGGGGCCTTCCCAAGAGACCCAGTACTTC. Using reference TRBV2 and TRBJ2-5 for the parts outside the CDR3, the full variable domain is EPEVTQTPSHQVTQMGQEVILRCVPISNHLYFYWYRQILGQKVEFLVSFYNNEISEKSEIFDDQFSVERPDGSNFTLKIRSTKLEDSAMYFCASTKGIRGPSQETQYFGPGTRLLVL.